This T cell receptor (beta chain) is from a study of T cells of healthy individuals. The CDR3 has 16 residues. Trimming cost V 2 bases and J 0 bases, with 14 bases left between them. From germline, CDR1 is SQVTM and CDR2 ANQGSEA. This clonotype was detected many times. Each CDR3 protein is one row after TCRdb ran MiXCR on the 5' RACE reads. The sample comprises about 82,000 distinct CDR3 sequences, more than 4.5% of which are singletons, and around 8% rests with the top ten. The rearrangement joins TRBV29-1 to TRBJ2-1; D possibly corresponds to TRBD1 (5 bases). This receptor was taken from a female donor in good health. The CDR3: CSVEPKDRSSYNEQFF. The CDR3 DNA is TGCAGCGTTGAACCAAAAGACAGAAGCTCCTACAATGAGCAGTTCTTC.